The 13 T cell receptor beta chains in this list originate from one sample, sequenced in a study of shared clonotypes between healthy human individuals. Sequencing used immunoSEQ multiplex PCR; TCRdb keeps in-frame clones, though not all of them. The table has over 2 million clones, about 95% seen once; the top ten hold 0.13%. Sequencing used naive CD4+ T cells sorted from blood. The sample's subset: CD45RA+ positively selected. Receptors originate from a man aged 18 to 35 in good health.

This clone was recorded once. This could be a read error, since a much larger clone is one nucleotide away. V gene TRBV19 combines with J gene TRBJ2-2; 9 nucleotides align to TRBD1. CDR1 LNHDA and CDR2 SQIVND come from the germline V gene (reference sequence). The CDR3 length is 12 residues. CDR3 DNA sequence: TGTGCTGGACAGGGGAACACCGGGGAGCTGCTTTTT. It yields the protein CAGQGNTGELLF. The full variable domain, in which reference TRBV19 and TRBJ2-2 provide the parts outside the CDR3, is DGGITQSPKYLFRKEGQNVTLSCEQNLNHDAMYWYRQDPGQGLRLIYYSQIVNDFQKGDIAEGYSVSREKKESFPLTVTSAQKNPTAFYLCAGQGNTGELLFGEGSRLTVL.

The chain has TRBV30 and TRBJ1-1, with no clear D. Trimming removed 2 bases from V and 1 base from J, with 11 bases in between. CDR3 length: 14 amino acids. The V gene's germline CDR1 is GTSNPN and CDR2 SVGIG (reference sequence). The CDR3 coding sequence is TGTGCCTGGAGTATCCTTTCAAAGAACACTGAAGCTTTCTTT. This codes for CAWSILSKNTEAFF.

This rearrangement joins TRBV6-5 to TRBJ2-1, with D uncertain. This CDR3 has 12 amino acids. V lost 6 bases to trimming and J lost 5 bases, with 8 bases between them. Germline V CDR1 and CDR2: MNHEY, SVGAGI. DNA for the CDR3: TGTGCCAGCAGCCGCAAGAACAATGAGCAGTTCTTC. It codes for CASSRKNNEQFF.

In this sample, this clone turned up a few times. The same CDR3 can be traced to other DNA sequences in this sample. Here the CDR3 DNA reads TGCGCCAGCAGCTTGGGTGGTCAAGAGACCCAGTACTTC. Protein: CASSLGGQETQYF. The chain links TRBV5-1 to TRBJ2-5; D is undetermined. V shed 0 bases and J shed 2 bases, with 5 bases lying between them. The CDR3 has 13 residues. CDR1 and CDR2 (germline): SGHRS, YFSETQ. Full variable domain (missing parts from reference TRBV5-1 and TRBJ2-5): KAGVTQTPRYLIKTRGQQVTLSCSPISGHRSVSWYQQTPGQGLQFLFEYFSETQRNKGNFPGRFSGRQFSNSRSEMNVSTLELGDSALYLCASSLGGQETQYFGPGTRLLVL.

This clone was counted a single time. The V and J genes are TRBV5-1 and TRBJ2-7; no clear D gene. The CDR3 is made up of 15 amino acids. The V end was cut by 2 bases, the J end by 2 bases, with 14 bases between. Germline V CDR1 and CDR2: SGHRS, YFSETQ. This chain's CDR3 is CASSFLPGPTYEQYF. The CDR3 DNA follows: TGCGCCAGCAGCTTCTTACCGGGTCCAACCTACGAGCAGTACTTC.

This sequence joins TRBV7-8 and TRBJ2-7; possible D gene TRBD2, 6 bases. The germline gives CDR1 SGHVS, CDR2 FQNEAQ. This CDR3 is 13 amino acids long. V was trimmed by 8 bases and J by 0 bases, leaving 11 bases between them. CDR3 nucleotide sequence: TGTGCCAGCTTGGAGGGGTTCTCCTACGAGCAGTACTTC. Amino acids: CASLEGFSYEQYF.

The rearrangement links TRBV6-5 to TRBJ1-6, with D perhaps matching TRBD1 (6 bases). This CDR3 is built from 13 residues. V gave up 5 bases and J gave up 9 bases, with 11 bases separating them. The germline gives CDR1 MNHEY, CDR2 SVGAGI. The DNA for the CDR3 is TGTGCCAGCAGTGGACAGTTTGGTTCACCCCTCCACTTT. Translation: CASSGQFGSPLHF.

The rearrangement uses TRBV4-1 and TRBJ2-7; TRBD2 matches 11 bases. Germline CDR1 is MGHRA and CDR2 is YSYEKL. V was pared by 4 bases and J by 6 bases, with 8 bases of the junction left unmatched. This CDR3 is 15 amino acids long. The CDR3 nucleotides are TGCGCCAGCAGCCCAATAGCGGGAGGGCCCGGCGAGCAGTACTTC. The encoded protein is CASSPIAGGPGEQYF.

In DNA form, the CDR3 reads TGTGCCATCAACCCCGGGACAGGGATCTACAATGAGCAGTTCTTC. Its protein product is CAINPGTGIYNEQFF. This chain joins TRBV10-3 and TRBJ2-1; TRBD1 aligns across 9 bases. Unmatched junction bases numbered 7, after V lost 7 bases and J lost 3 bases. Germline-derived CDR1 and CDR2 are ENHRY and SYGVKD. The CDR3 length is 15 residues.

The chain links TRBV10-3 to TRBJ2-5; D is unresolved. The CDR3 runs to 13 residues. V lost 3 bases to trimming and J lost 5 bases, with 10 bases between them. Germline loops: CDR1 ENHRY, CDR2 SYGVKD. The CDR3 here is CAISDSGFETQYF. CDR3 in DNA: TGTGCCATCAGTGATTCAGGTTTTGAGACCCAGTACTTC.

The genes are TRBV5-1 and TRBJ2-1; D is ambiguous. This CDR3 spans 15 amino acids. V shed 4 bases and J shed 2 bases, with 13 bases lying between them. The germline V gene encodes CDR1 SGHRS and CDR2 YFSETQ. In DNA form, the CDR3 reads TGCGCCAGCAGCCTGCAGGAAGGGACCTACAATGAGCAGTTCTTC. Translated, it gives CASSLQEGTYNEQFF.

The genes are TRBV25-1 and TRBJ2-2; the match to TRBD2 covers 11 bases. V shed 6 bases, J shed 4 bases, and the junction held 7 bases outside the gene matches. This CDR3 is 16 amino acids long. Germline V gives CDR1 MGHDK, CDR2 SYGVNS. CDR3 DNA sequence: TGTGCCAGCAGGGCGGGACTAGCGGAGCTCACCGGGGAGCTGTTTTTT. This sequence encodes CASRAGLAELTGELFF.

This clone was seen once. The rearrangement joins TRBV2 to TRBJ2-2; the D gene is possibly TRBD1 (5 bases). Trimming shortened V by 7 bases and J by 4 bases, and 19 bases separated the two germline ends. This CDR3 is 16 amino acids long. CDR1 and CDR2 (germline): SNHLY, FYNNEI. The CDR3 DNA is TGTGCCAGCATTCTTATAGGGGCAGGGATCACCGGGGAGCTGTTTTTT. Its translation: CASILIGAGITGELFF.